One sample yielded the 31 T cell receptor beta chains listed below, sequenced in a study of CD8+CD57+ T cells in acquired aplastic anemia. Selection for sequencing was limited to patients who had shown CD8+CD57+ cell expansion by flow cytometry. TCR beta VDJ combinations and CDR3 sequences were profiled from genomic DNA. Via MiXCR, TCRdb re-called the reads, giving one row per CDR3 protein. This repertoire shows fewer than 250,000 distinct CDR3 sequences, around half found once; its top ten account for 7.8%. The sequencing sample was made of sorted CD4+, CD8+, or CD8+CD57+ T cells (not recorded which) from PBMCs. The receptor source for this set is a human donor with aplastic anemia.

This chain connects TRBV10-2 to TRBJ1-2; D is possibly TRBD1 (5 bases). The CDR3 is made up of 12 amino acids. Trimming left V 10 bases short and J 3 bases short, with 12 bases between. CDR1 is WSHSY, CDR2 SAAADI, per germline. The CDR3 here is CATTGVHYGYTF. In nucleotides, the CDR3 is TGCGCCACTACGGGGGTCCACTATGGCTACACCTTC.

This chain connects TRBV7-6 to TRBJ2-3; 7 nucleotides line up with TRBD1. Germline CDR1 and CDR2: SGHVS and FNYEAQ. This CDR3 is built from 16 residues. The V and J ends lost 0 bases and 1 base, in that order; junction bases with no gene match: 4. CDR3 sequence: CASSLAEGARTDTQYF. The CDR3 coding sequence is TGTGCCAGCAGCTTAGCAGAGGGGGCGCGCACAGATACGCAGTATTTT.

The chain links TRBV9 to TRBJ2-3; D is perhaps TRBD1 (6 bases). Trimming removed 0 bases at V and 8 bases at J, with 10 bases between. CDR3 length: 13 residues. From germline, CDR1 is SGDLS and CDR2 YYNGEE. The DNA of the CDR3 is TGTGCCAGCAGCGTAGTCGGCAGGGGTACGCAGTATTTT. It is translated as CASSVVGRGTQYF.

This clonotype came up a few times. The chain joins TRBV6-4 to TRBJ2-3, with D unresolved. The germline V and J ends were trimmed by 3 bases and 0 bases, with 13 bases remaining between them. The germline V gene encodes CDR1 MRHNA and CDR2 SNTAGT. The CDR3 extends over 16 amino acids. The CDR3 sequence is CASSEPARPSTDTQYF. In nucleotides, the CDR3 is TGTGCCAGCAGTGAACCGGCTAGACCGAGCACAGATACGCAGTATTTT.

CDR3 bases: TGTGCCAGCAGCCGTCCGGGACAGGGATACTACGAGCAGTACTTC. Its protein product is CASSRPGQGYYEQYF. The chain employs TRBV5-5 and TRBJ2-7, with 9 bases that match TRBD1. Trimming removed 4 bases from V and 3 bases from J; junction bases left unmatched: 8. From germline, CDR1 is SGHKS and CDR2 YYEKEE (reference sequence). The CDR3 totals 15 residues.

This clonotype was counted ten times or more. This chain joins TRBV2 and TRBJ2-7; 10 bases match TRBD1. The V and J ends lost 10 bases and 2 bases, in that order; junction bases with no gene match: 5. The CDR3 runs 13 residues. The V gene's germline CDR1 is SNHLY and CDR2 FYNNEI. CDR3 nucleotide sequence: TGTGCCACCTCCGGGACAGGGGCCTACGAGCAGTACTTC. It specifies CATSGTGAYEQYF.

This clonotype occurred a few times. A read error may be the cause here, since a much bigger clone is one base away. The V and J genes are TRBV12-3 or TRBV12-4 and TRBJ2-1; the match to TRBD2 covers 10 bases. CDR3 length: 16 amino acids. The CDR3 DNA follows: TGTGCCAGCAGTACCACCGGGACTAGCGTCTACAATGGGCAGTTCTTC. Residues: CASSTTGTSVYNGQFF.

This clonotype was seen at least ten times. The rearrangement uses TRBV30 and TRBJ2-7; 7 nucleotides match TRBD1. V lost 3 bases to trimming and J lost 3 bases; unmatched junction nucleotides: 5. Germline-derived CDR1 and CDR2 are GTSNPN and SVGIG (reference sequence). The CDR3 has 13 amino acids. CDR3 bases: TGTGCCTGGAGCGAAGGACAGGACTACGAGCAGTACTTC. It translates to CAWSEGQDYEQYF.

This clonotype was seen a few times. The rearrangement uses TRBV19 and TRBJ2-7; 9 bases are a match to TRBD1. The CDR3 sequence is 15 residues long. The V gene end was trimmed by 5 bases and the J gene end by 2 bases; junction bases not matched to a gene: 7. Germline V lookup: CDR1 LNHDA, CDR2 SQIVND (reference sequence). The CDR3 loop is CASSLSGTGTYEQYF. DNA for the CDR3: TGTGCCAGTAGTCTATCAGGGACAGGGACCTACGAGCAGTACTTC.

This chain uses TRBV7-8 with TRBJ2-5; D might be TRBD2 (6 bases). Germline CDR1 is SGHVS and CDR2 is FQNEAQ. V was shortened by 0 bases and J by 1 base, with 12 bases between the two germline ends. This CDR3 comprises 16 residues. The CDR3 nucleotides are TGTGCCAGCAGCTTAGCGGTTCGGGACTTCCAAGAGACCCAGTACTTC. Encoded protein: CASSLAVRDFQETQYF.

As to this clonotype: Since a much larger clone is just one base distant, this may be a read error. The CDR3 ends on some other residue instead of the conserved phenylalanine or tryptophan, so this is likely a read error. V and J are TRBV12-3 or TRBV12-4 and TRBJ2-7; 7 bases agree with TRBD1. The CDR3 is made up of 14 amino acids. V lost 6 bases and J lost 4; bases outside the gene matches: 9. The CDR3, as DNA: TGTGCCAGCAGCCTGGGACAGCTGCAATACGAGCAGTACCTC. Protein sequence: CASSLGQLQYEQYL.

V and J are TRBV20-1 and TRBJ1-1, with D tentatively TRBD1 (6 bases). The CDR3 has 17 amino acids. Trimming took off 0 bases at V and 4 bases at J, with 21 bases between the two ends. Looked up from germline, CDR1 is DFQATT and CDR2 is SNEGSKA (reference sequence). In DNA, the CDR3 is TGCAGTGCTAGAGATCAGGGGAAAAGGAAACGTTTCACTGAAGCTTTCTTT. Translating gives CSARDQGKRKRFTEAFF.

The chain couples TRBV7-9 to TRBJ2-3, with D uncertain. V dropped 1 base and J dropped 11 bases, with 13 bases sitting between them. The CDR3 totals 13 residues. From germline, CDR1 is SEHNR and CDR2 FQNEAQ (reference sequence). The CDR3 region has the DNA TGTGCCAGCAGCTTAGGGCCACAAGATGAGCAGTATTTT. Translation: CASSLGPQDEQYF.

The table lists this clonotype with many counts. V usage is TRBV13 and J usage is TRBJ2-1, with TRBD2 matching 8 bases. CDR3 length equals 13 residues. Trimming at V came to 5 bases and at J to 10 bases, leaving 7 bases not matched to a gene. Germline loops: CDR1 PRHDT, CDR2 FYEKMQ (reference sequence). The CDR3 loop is CASSPGLGGEQFF. CDR3 nucleotide sequence: TGTGCCAGCAGCCCGGGACTAGGCGGGGAGCAGTTCTTC.

Note on this clonotype: At one boundary the junction diverges from the germline segment, which might be a read error. The rearrangement joins TRBV10-3 to TRBJ1-5, with D unresolved. This CDR3 is 14 amino acids long. From germline, CDR1 is ENHRY and CDR2 SYGVKD. CDR3 sequence: CASSEVGSNQPQHF. In DNA form, the CDR3 reads TGTGCCAGCAGTGAGGTGGGTAGCAATCAGCCCCAGCATTTT.

V is TRBV12-3 or TRBV12-4 and J is TRBJ2-7; the D is unclear. This CDR3 contains 12 residues. V was cut by 3 bases and J by 3 bases, with 6 bases left in between. The CDR3 here is CASSFKGYEQYV. The CDR3 bases are TGTGCCAGCAGTTTTAAGGGCTACGAGCAGTACGTC.

This clonotype was found once. The chain recombines TRBV7-2 with TRBJ1-1; D gene unclear. The CDR3 runs to 13 residues. V gave up 3 bases and J gave up 0 bases, with 5 bases separating them. The V gene's germline CDR1 is SGHTA and CDR2 FQGNSA. The CDR3 sequence: CASSFRVNTEAFF. The CDR3 DNA reads TGTGCCAGCAGCTTCAGAGTGAACACTGAAGCTTTCTTT.

The chain has TRBV12-3 or TRBV12-4 and TRBJ1-2, with a tentative D call TRBD1 (5 bases). The V end lost 4 bases, the J end lost 11 bases, and 11 bases lay between the germline ends. This CDR3 has 11 amino acids. The CDR3 loop reads CASSWTRDYTF. CDR3 in DNA: TGTGCCAGCAGTTGGACAAGGGATTACACCTTC.

The rearrangement links TRBV20-1 to TRBJ1-1, with unresolved D. CDR3 length equals 15 residues. The germline CDR1 and CDR2 sequences are DFQATT and SNEGSKA (reference sequence). V was pared by 0 bases and J by 5 bases, with 16 bases between. For the CDR3, the DNA is TGCAGTGCTAGAGAGCCGAGGAGTGGGGAGACTGAAGCTTTCTTT. Translating it yields CSAREPRSGETEAFF.

Details on this clonotype: This could be a read error, since a much larger clone is one nucleotide away. The gene calls are TRBV7-6 and TRBJ1-1, with 7 bases fitting TRBD1. The V gene's germline CDR1 is SGHVS and CDR2 FNYEAQ. CDR3 length: 13 amino acids. CDR3 in DNA: TGTGCCACCAAACCAACAGGGGACACTGGAGCTTTCTTT. It encodes CATKPTGDTGAFF.

This clonotype has a count of ten or more. The genes are TRBV6-4 and TRBJ2-1; either TRBD1 or TRBD2 may fit D (6 bases each). The length of the CDR3 is 15 residues. V was clipped by 0 bases and J by 9 bases, with 15 bases between them. CDR1 is MRHNA, CDR2 SNTAGT, per germline. The CDR3 here is CASSDSIVGGSEQFF. The CDR3 DNA reads as TGTGCCAGCAGTGACTCGATCGTAGGGGGGAGTGAGCAGTTCTTC.

Remarks on this clonotype: This may arise from a read error, as a much more abundant clone is one base away. The chain is built from TRBV10-3 and TRBJ2-7; 13 bases are shared with TRBD2. CDR3 length: 15 residues. After removal of 10 bases from V and 4 bases from J, the junction contained 10 bases not matched to a gene. Looked up from germline, CDR1 is ENHRY and CDR2 is SYGVKD. The CDR3 sequence is CASNSRGLAGYEQYF. DNA for the CDR3: TGTGCCAGCAATTCTAGGGGACTAGCGGGATACGAGCAGTACTTC.

The gene calls are TRBV29-1 and TRBJ2-5, with no clear D. Per germline, CDR1 SQVTM and CDR2 ANQGSEA. This CDR3 has 15 amino acids. The V gene lost 5 bases and the J gene lost 1 base, with 17 bases spanning the gap. CDR3 bases: TGCAGCGTTCCCGACTTGGTCGCTAGCCAAGAGACCCAGTACTTC. It specifies CSVPDLVASQETQYF.

With regard to this clonotype: A read error may be the cause here, since a much bigger clone is one base away. The chain carries TRBV4-1 and TRBJ2-6; D remains unclear. The V gene's germline CDR1 is MGHRA and CDR2 YSYEKL. The CDR3 length is 14 residues. CDR3 DNA sequence: TGCGCCGGCAGCCCCTATGCTGGGGCCAACGTCCTGACTTTC. It is translated as CAGSPYAGANVLTF.

The chain carries TRBV2 and TRBJ1-1; D may be TRBD1 (6 bases). CDR3 length: 14 residues. Trimming left V 5 bases short and J 7 bases short, with 17 bases between. Germline V gene lookup returns CDR1 SNHLY and CDR2 FYNNEI. The CDR3 nucleotides read TGTGCCAGCAGTTCACGGGTTGGGGGGCTTGAAGCTTTCTTT. Protein sequence: CASSSRVGGLEAFF.

This clonotype has at least ten counts. V gene TRBV7-6 combines with J gene TRBJ2-7; no firm D call. This CDR3 spans 13 amino acids. Germline-derived CDR1 and CDR2 are SGHVS and FNYEAQ. V dropped 3 bases and J dropped 4 bases, with 10 bases sitting between them. The CDR3 region is CASSFRIGYEQYF. CDR3 bases: TGTGCCAGCAGCTTTCGTATAGGGTACGAGCAGTACTTC.

This clonotype was seen a handful of times. The junction differs from germline at one of its ends, possibly a read error. The CDR3 DNA reads TGTGCCAGCAGACCCCGGACAGGGACGAAGAACACTGTAGCTTTCTTT. It yields the protein CASRPRTGTKNTVAFF. The gene calls are TRBV25-1 and TRBJ1-1; 8 bases map to TRBD1. Germline V gene sequence: CDR1 MGHDK, CDR2 SYGVNS. The CDR3 loop spans 16 amino acids.

Ten or more counts support this clonotype. This chain uses TRBV12-3 or TRBV12-4 with TRBJ2-7; TRBD1 agrees at 9 bases. V shed 8 bases, J shed 5 bases, and the junction held 7 bases outside the gene matches. The CDR3 loop spans 13 amino acids. CDR3: CASPRQGVDEQYF. Here the CDR3 DNA reads TGTGCCAGCCCCCGACAGGGGGTCGACGAGCAGTACTTC.

This chain uses TRBV2 with TRBJ2-1; 10 nucleotides agree with TRBD2. This CDR3 has 17 amino acids. Trimming removed 4 bases from V and 8 bases from J; junction bases left unmatched: 14. Germline V CDR1 and CDR2: SNHLY, FYNNEI. The CDR3 DNA reads as TGTGCCAGCAGTGGCCCGACGTCTAGCGGGAGTATCGATGAGCAGTTCTTC. It specifies CASSGPTSSGSIDEQFF.

The chain has TRBV6-2 or TRBV6-3 and TRBJ2-7, with 7 bases that match TRBD1. In germline, CDR1 is MNHEY, CDR2 SVGEGT. J was trimmed by 5 bases and V by 0 bases; bases with no gene match: 4. The CDR3 has 14 residues. The CDR3 nucleotides read TGTGCCAGCAGTTACTCTGACAGGGACCACGAGCAGTACTTC. It is translated as CASSYSDRDHEQYF.

This clonotype has ten or more counts. The V call is TRBV5-1, the J call TRBJ1-1, with D uncertain. The CDR3 is 15 residues long. With 0 bases removed from V and 0 bases from J, the gap between germline ends came to 9 bases. CDR1 SGHRS and CDR2 YFSETQ come from the germline V gene. The CDR3 coding sequence is TGCGCCAGCAGCTTGGCTGGCACCGTGAACACTGAAGCTTTCTTT. Its protein is CASSLAGTVNTEAFF.